One sample yielded the 8 T cell receptor beta chains listed below, sequenced in a study of OX40 agonist ivuxolimab in advanced cancers. Clones were read by immunoSEQ multiplex PCR, and TCRdb kept only the in-frame ones, dropping some. The sample lists about 72,000 clones; under 90% were seen once. Sequencing used CD4+ or CD8+ T cells sorted from blood, obtained in a trial of the OX40 agonist ivuxolimab. The source is an adult with an advanced solid tumor such as melanoma, head and neck, liver or kidney cancer.

The chain is built from TRBV18 and TRBJ2-1; TRBD1 matches at 7 bases. The J segment lost 4 bases and the V segment lost 0 bases, leaving 12 bases of the junction unmatched. The CDR3 length is 18 residues. The germline gives CDR1 KGHSH, CDR2 LQKENI. CDR3 in DNA: TGTGCCAGCTCACCACCGACAGGGAGAGGGGGAACTTACAATGAGCAGTTCTTC. Protein sequence: CASSPPTGRGGTYNEQFF.

This chain joins TRBV29-1 and TRBJ2-6; tentatively, D is TRBD2 (5 bases). V dropped 1 base and J dropped 3 bases, with 16 bases sitting between them. Germline-derived CDR1 and CDR2 are SQVTM and ANQGSEA. The CDR3 has 17 residues. CDR3 nucleotides: TGCAGCGTTGAAGTAGGGTTCGGGGAAAGTGGGGCCAACGTCCTGACTTTC. The encoded protein is CSVEVGFGESGANVLTF. Combining the CDR3 with reference TRBV29-1 and TRBJ2-6 gives the whole variable domain SAVISQKPSRDICQRGTSLTIQCQVDSQVTMMFWYRQQPGQSLTLIATANQGSEATYESGFVIDKFPISRPNLTFSTLTVSNMSPEDSSIYLCSVEVGFGESGANVLTFGAGSRLTVL.

V is TRBV10-3 and J is TRBJ2-5; D might be TRBD2 (6 bases). This CDR3 contains 14 residues. The V end was cut by 5 bases, the J end by 0 bases, with 10 bases between. Germline CDR1 reads ENHRY; CDR2 reads SYGVKD. CDR3 DNA: TGTGCCATCAGTAACTGGGGGGACCAAGAGACCCAGTACTTC. It specifies CAISNWGDQETQYF.

This rearrangement joins TRBV28 to TRBJ2-7, with D possibly TRBD1 on 5 matching bases. Germline assignment: CDR1 MDHEN and CDR2 SYDVKM. The V end lost 2 bases, the J end lost 2 bases, and 7 bases lay between the germline ends. This CDR3 is 13 amino acids long. CDR3 region: CASSLLGPYEQYF. DNA of the CDR3: TGTGCCAGCAGTTTACTGGGGCCCTACGAGCAGTACTTC.

The V gene is TRBV29-1, the J gene TRBJ2-1, with 11 nucleotides matching TRBD2. V was clipped by 5 bases and J by 0 bases; unmatched bases: 15. The CDR3 loop spans 19 amino acids. Germline V CDR1 and CDR2: SQVTM, ANQGSEA. CDR3 nucleotides: TGCAGCGTTTTAGGAGTGGGACTAGCGGACCCGAGCTCCTACAATGAGCAGTTCTTC. Residues: CSVLGVGLADPSSYNEQFF.

The V call is TRBV19, the J call TRBJ1-5; unclear D gene. V lost 1 base and J lost 6, with 13 bases in between. Germline V gives CDR1 LNHDA, CDR2 SQIVND (reference sequence). The CDR3 contains 15 residues. CDR3 sequence reads: CASSIGGSDGQPQHF. The CDR3 DNA follows: TGTGCCAGTAGTATAGGCGGGTCAGATGGTCAGCCCCAGCATTTT.

The chain combines TRBV2 with TRBJ2-5; the match to TRBD1 covers 9 bases. The V and J ends lost 7 bases and 7 bases, in that order; junction bases with no gene match: 13. The CDR3 is made up of 15 amino acids. Germline V gives CDR1 SNHLY, CDR2 FYNNEI. In nucleotides, the CDR3 is TGTGCCAGCACTTTGGCGGGGACAGGGTACGGGACCCAGTACTTC. It specifies CASTLAGTGYGTQYF. Supplemented by reference TRBV2 and TRBJ2-5, the full variable domain reads EPEVTQTPSHQVTQMGQEVILRCVPISNHLYFYWYRQILGQKVEFLVSFYNNEISEKSEIFDDQFSVERPDGSNFTLKIRSTKLEDSAMYFCASTLAGTGYGTQYFGPGTRLLVL.

CDR3 DNA: TGTGCCAGCAGGGTAATCAGGGGGCACTCCTACGAGCAGTACTTC. Amino acid sequence: CASRVIRGHSYEQYF. This sequence joins TRBV6-6 and TRBJ2-7, with 8 bases fitting TRBD1. Germline CDR1 MNHNY, CDR2 SVGAGI (reference sequence). J was trimmed by 0 bases and V by 6 bases; bases with no gene match: 7. CDR3 length: 15 amino acids.